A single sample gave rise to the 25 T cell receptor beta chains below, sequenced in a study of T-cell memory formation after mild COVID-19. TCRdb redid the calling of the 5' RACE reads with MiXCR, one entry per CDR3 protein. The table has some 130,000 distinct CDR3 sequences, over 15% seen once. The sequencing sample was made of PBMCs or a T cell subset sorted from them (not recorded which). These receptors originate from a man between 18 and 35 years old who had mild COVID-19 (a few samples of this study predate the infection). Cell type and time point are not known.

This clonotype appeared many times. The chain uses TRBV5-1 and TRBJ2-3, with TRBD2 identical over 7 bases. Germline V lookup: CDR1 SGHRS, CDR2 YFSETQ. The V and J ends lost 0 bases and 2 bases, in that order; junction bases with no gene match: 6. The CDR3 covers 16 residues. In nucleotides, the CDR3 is TGCGCCAGCAGCTTGGGGCCTAGCGGTCTCACAGATACGCAGTATTTT. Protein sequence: CASSLGPSGLTDTQYF.

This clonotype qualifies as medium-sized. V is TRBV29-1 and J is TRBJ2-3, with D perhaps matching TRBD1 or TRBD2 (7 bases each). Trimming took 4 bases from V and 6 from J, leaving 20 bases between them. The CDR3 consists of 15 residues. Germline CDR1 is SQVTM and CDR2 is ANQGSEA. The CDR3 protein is CSVGEWRGGGDTQYF. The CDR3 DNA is TGCAGCGTTGGTGAATGGCGGGGAGGGGGCGATACGCAGTATTTT.

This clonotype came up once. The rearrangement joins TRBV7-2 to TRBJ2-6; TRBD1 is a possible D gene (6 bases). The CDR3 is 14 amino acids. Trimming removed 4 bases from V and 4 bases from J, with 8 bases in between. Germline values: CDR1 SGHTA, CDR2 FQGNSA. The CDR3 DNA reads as TGTGCCAGCAGCTCAGGACAGGGGGCCAACGTCCTGACTTTC. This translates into CASSSGQGANVLTF.

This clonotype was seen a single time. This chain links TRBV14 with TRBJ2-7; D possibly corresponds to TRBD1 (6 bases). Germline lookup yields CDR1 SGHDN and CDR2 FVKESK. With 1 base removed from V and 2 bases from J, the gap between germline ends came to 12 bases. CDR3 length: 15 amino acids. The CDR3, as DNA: TGTGCCAGCAGCCAAGTTTTCAGGGGCACCTACGAGCAGTACTTC. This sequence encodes CASSQVFRGTYEQYF.

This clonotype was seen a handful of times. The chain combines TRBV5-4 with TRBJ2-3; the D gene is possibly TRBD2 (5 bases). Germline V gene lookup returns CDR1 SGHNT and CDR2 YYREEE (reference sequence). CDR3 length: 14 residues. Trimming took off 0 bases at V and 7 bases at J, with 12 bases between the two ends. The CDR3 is CASSLGRSGNTQYF. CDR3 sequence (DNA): TGTGCCAGCAGCTTGGGACGCTCGGGAAATACGCAGTATTTT.

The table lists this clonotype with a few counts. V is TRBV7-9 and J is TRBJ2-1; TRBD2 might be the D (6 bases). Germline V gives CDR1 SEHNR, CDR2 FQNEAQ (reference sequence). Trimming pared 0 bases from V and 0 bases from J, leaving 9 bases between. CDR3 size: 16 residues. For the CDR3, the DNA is TGTGCCAGCAGCTTAGCGCTGGGAGGCTCCTACAATGAGCAGTTCTTC. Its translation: CASSLALGGSYNEQFF.

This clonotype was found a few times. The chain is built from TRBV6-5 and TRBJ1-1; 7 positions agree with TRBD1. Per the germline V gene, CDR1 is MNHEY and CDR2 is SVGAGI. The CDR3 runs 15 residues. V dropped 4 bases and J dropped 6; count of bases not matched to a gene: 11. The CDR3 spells CASSSMGQIGAEAFF. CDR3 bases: TGTGCCAGCAGTTCCATGGGACAGATAGGCGCTGAAGCTTTCTTT.

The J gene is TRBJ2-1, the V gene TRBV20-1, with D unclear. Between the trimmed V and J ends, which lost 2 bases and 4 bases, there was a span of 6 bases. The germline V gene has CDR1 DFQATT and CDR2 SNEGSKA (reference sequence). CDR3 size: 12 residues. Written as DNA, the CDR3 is TGCAGTGCTAGATGGGTTTACAATGAGCAGTTCTTC. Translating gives CSARWVYNEQFF.

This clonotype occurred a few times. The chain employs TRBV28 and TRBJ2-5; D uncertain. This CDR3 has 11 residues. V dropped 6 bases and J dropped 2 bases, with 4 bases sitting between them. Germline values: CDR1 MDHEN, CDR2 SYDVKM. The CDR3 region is CASREQETQYF. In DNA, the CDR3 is TGTGCCAGCAGGGAACAAGAGACCCAGTACTTC.

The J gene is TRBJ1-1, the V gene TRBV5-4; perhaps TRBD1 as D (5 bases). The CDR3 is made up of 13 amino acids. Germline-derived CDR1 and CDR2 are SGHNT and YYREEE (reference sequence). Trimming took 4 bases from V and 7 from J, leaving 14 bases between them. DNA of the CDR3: TGTGCCAGCAGCCAAGGTGGGGGTGGTGAAGCTTTCTTT. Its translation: CASSQGGGGEAFF.

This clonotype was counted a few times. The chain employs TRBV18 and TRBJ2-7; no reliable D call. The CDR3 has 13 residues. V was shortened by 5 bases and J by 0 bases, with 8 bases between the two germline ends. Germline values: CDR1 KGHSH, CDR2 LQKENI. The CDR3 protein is CASSSGPSYEQYF. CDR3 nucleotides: TGTGCCAGCTCATCAGGACCCTCCTACGAGCAGTACTTC.

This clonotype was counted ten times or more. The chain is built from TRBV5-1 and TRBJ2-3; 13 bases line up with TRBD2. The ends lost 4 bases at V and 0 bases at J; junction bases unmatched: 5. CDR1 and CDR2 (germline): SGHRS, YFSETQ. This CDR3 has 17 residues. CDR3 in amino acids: CASSLSLAGGSTDTQYF. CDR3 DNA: TGCGCCAGCAGCCTATCACTAGCGGGGGGGAGCACAGATACGCAGTATTTT. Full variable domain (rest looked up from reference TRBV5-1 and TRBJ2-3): KAGVTQTPRYLIKTRGQQVTLSCSPISGHRSVSWYQQTPGQGLQFLFEYFSETQRNKGNFPGRFSGRQFSNSRSEMNVSTLELGDSALYLCASSLSLAGGSTDTQYFGPGTRLTVL.

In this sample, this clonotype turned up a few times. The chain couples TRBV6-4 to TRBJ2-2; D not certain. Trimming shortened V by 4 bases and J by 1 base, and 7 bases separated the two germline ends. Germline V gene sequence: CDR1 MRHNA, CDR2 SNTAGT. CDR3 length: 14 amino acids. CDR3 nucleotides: TGTGCCAGCAGTGGGCAGTTGAACACCGGGGAGCTGTTTTTT. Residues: CASSGQLNTGELFF.

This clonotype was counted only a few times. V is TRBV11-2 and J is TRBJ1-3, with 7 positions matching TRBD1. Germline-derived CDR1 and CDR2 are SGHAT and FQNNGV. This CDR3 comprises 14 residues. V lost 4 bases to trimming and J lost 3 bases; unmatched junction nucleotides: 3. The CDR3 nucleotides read TGTGCCAGCAGCTACACAGGGGATGGAAACACCATATATTTT. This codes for CASSYTGDGNTIYF.

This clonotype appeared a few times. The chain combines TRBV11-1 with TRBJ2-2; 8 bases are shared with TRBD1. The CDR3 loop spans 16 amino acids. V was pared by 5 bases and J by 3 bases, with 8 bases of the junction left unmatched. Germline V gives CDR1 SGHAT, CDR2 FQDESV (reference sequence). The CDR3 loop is CASSPQGASDTGELFF. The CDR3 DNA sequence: TGTGCCAGCAGCCCCCAGGGGGCTAGCGACACCGGGGAGCTGTTTTTT.

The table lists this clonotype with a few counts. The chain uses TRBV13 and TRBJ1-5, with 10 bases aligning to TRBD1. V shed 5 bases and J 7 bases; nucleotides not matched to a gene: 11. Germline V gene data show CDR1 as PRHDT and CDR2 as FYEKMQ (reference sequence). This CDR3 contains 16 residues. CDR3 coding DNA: TGTGCCAGCAGCCAGACCGGGACAGGGGCCGCGCAGCCCCAGCATTTT. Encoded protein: CASSQTGTGAAQPQHF.

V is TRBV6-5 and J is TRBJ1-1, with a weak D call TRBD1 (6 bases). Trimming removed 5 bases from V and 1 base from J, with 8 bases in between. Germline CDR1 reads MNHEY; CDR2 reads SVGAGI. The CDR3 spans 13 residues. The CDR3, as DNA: TGTGCCAGCAGTGGACAGCAGAACACTGAAGCTTTCTTT. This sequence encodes CASSGQQNTEAFF.

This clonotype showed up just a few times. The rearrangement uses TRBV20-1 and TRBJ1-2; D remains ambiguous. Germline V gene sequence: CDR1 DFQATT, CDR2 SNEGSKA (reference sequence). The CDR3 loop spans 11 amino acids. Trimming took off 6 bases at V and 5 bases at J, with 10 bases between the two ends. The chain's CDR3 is CSAQGGYGYTF. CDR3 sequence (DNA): TGCAGTGCCCAAGGAGGGTATGGCTACACCTTC.

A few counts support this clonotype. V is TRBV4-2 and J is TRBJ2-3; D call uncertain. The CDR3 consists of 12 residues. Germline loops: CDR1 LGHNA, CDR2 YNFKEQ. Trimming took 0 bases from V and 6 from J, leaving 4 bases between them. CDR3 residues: CASSQEYDTQYF. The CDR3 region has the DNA TGTGCCAGCAGCCAAGAGTATGATACGCAGTATTTT.

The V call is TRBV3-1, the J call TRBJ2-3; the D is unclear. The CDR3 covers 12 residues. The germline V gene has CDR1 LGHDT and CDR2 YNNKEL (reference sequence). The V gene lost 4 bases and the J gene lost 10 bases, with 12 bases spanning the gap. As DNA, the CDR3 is TGTGCCAGCAGCCTGAGAGTAGGAGCGCAGTATTTT. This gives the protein CASSLRVGAQYF.

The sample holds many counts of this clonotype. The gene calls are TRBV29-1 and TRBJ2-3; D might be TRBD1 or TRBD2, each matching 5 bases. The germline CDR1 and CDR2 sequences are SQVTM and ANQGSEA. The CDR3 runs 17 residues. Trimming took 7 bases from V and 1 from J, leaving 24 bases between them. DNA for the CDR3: TGCAGCGCTGCTGTCGGCCAGGGAGACTGGGGCACAGATACGCAGTATTTT. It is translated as CSAAVGQGDWGTDTQYF.

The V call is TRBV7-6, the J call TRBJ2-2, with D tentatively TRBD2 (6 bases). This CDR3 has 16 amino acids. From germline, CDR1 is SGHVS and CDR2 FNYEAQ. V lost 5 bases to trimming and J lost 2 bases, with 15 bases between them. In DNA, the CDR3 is TGTGCCAGCAGCCCCTTTGGCGGGGCAAACACCGGGGAGCTGTTTTTT. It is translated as CASSPFGGANTGELFF.

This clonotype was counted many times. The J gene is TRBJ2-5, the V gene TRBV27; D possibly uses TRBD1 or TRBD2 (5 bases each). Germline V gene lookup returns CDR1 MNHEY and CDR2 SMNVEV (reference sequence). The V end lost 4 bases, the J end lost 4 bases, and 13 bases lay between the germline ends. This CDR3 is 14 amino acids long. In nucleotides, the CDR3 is TGTGCCAGCAGTTCGCGCAGGGCGGGAGAGACCCAGTACTTC. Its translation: CASSSRRAGETQYF.

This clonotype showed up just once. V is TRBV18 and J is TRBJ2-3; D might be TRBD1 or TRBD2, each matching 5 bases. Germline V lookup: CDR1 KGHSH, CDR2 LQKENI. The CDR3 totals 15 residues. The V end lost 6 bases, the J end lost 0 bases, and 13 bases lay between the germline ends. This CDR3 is CASSPGAASTDTQYF. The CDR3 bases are TGTGCCAGCTCCCCCGGGGCGGCTAGCACAGATACGCAGTATTTT.

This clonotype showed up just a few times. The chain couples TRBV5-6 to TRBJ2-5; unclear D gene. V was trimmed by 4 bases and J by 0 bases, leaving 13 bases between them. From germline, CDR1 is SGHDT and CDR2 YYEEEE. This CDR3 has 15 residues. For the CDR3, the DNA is TGTGCCAGCAGCAGCAGGTTACTGTACCAAGAGACCCAGTACTTC. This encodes CASSSRLLYQETQYF.